Listed below are T cell receptor beta chains from one sample, sequenced in a study of cytomegalovirus exposure and HLA in healthy donors. Sequencing was performed with immunoSEQ multiplex PCR; in TCRdb, only in-frame clones are kept and a portion is missing. The sample has some 140,000 clones, 70% to 80% seen once. The specimen was PBMCs. These receptors were taken from a man younger than 45 in good health and CMV-seropositive. Both conserved end residues are part of each CDR3. The D gene is left open where the match is weak. The size of a clone is reported for some rows only, either as once, few or many, or as a class for expanded clones.

v_gene	d_gene	j_gene	abundance	CDR3aa	CDR3nt
TRBV5-4	TRBD2	TRBJ2-1	.	CASSQVRGGESYNEQFF	TGTGCCAGCAGCCAAGTGCGGGGGGGCGAGTCCTACAATGAGCAGTTCTTC
TRBV18	TRBD1	TRBJ1-1	few	CASSLTTGQGGTEAFF	TGTGCCAGCTCACTAACCACTGGACAGGGGGGCACTGAAGCTTTCTTT
TRBV10-3	TRBD2	TRBJ2-7	few	CAIRGTGLAGEGYEQYF	TGTGCCATCAGGGGAACGGGACTAGCGGGAGAAGGCTACGAGCAGTACTTC
TRBV9	.	TRBJ2-1	.	CASSVVADYNKQFF	TGTGCCAGCAGCGTAGTCGCGGACTACAATAAGCAGTTCTTC
TRBV10-3	TRBD1	TRBJ2-2	.	CASQGDTGELFF	TGTGCCTCACAGGGGGACACCGGGGAGCTGTTTTTT
TRBV5-6	.	TRBJ1-1	.	CASSLDGPTEAFF	TGTGCCAGCAGCTTGGATGGGCCTACTGAAGCTTTCTTT
TRBV7-2	TRBD1	TRBJ2-1	.	CASSSTGAENEQFF	TGTGCCAGCAGTTCGACAGGGGCAGAGAATGAGCAGTTCTTC
TRBV13	.	TRBJ1-5	few	CASSFGTRGQPQHF	TGTGCCAGCAGCTTCGGGACGCGGGGTCAGCCCCAGCATTTT
TRBV14	.	TRBJ2-2	.	CASSQGNRANTGELFF	TGTGCCAGCAGCCAAGGGAACAGGGCGAACACCGGGGAGCTGTTTTTT
TRBV28	.	TRBJ1-2	.	CASSSPYSRQGRGYTF	TGTGCCAGCAGTTCGCCATACTCCCGCCAGGGCCGTGGCTACACCTTC
TRBV5-6	TRBD1	TRBJ1-1	few	CASSFRGANTEAFF	TGTGCCAGCAGTTTCAGGGGGGCGAACACTGAAGCTTTCTTT
TRBV5-6	TRBD1	TRBJ2-5	.	CASSPTGPRETQYF	TGTGCCAGCAGCCCGACAGGGCCCAGGGAGACCCAGTACTTC
TRBV11-1	TRBD1	TRBJ2-5	few	CASSPWGQVQETQYF	TGTGCCAGCAGCCCTTGGGGACAGGTCCAAGAGACCCAGTACTTC
TRBV27	.	TRBJ1-2	.	CASMRAGTPNYGYTF	TGTGCCAGCATGAGGGCGGGGACGCCTAACTATGGCTACACCTTC
TRBV29-1	TRBD1	TRBJ1-4	.	CSAERDSTTNEKLFF	TGCAGCGCTGAAAGGGACAGCACAACTAATGAAAAACTGTTTTTT
TRBV14	TRBD1	TRBJ1-2	.	CASSPRQGDGYTF	TGTGCCAGCAGCCCCCGACAGGGGGATGGCTACACCTTC
TRBV9	TRBD2	TRBJ2-1	.	CASSVTGSGGNEQFF	TGTGCCAGCAGCGTAACGGGTAGCGGGGGGAATGAGCAGTTCTTC
TRBV5-6	TRBD2	TRBJ2-7	few	CASSFVAGVGEQYF	TGTGCCAGCAGCTTTGTAGCGGGAGTAGGCGAGCAGTACTTC
TRBV30	.	TRBJ1-6	.	CAWSGTANSPLHF	TGTGCCTGGAGTGGGACAGCAAATTCACCCCTCCACTTT
TRBV7-7	.	TRBJ2-5	.	CASSLGGSQETQYF	TGTGCTAGCAGCTTAGGCGGTAGCCAAGAGACCCAGTACTTC
TRBV4-1	.	TRBJ1-4	.	CASSQDQGTNEKLFF	TGCGCCAGCAGCCAAGATCAGGGGACTAATGAAAAACTGTTTTTT
TRBV7-3	TRBD2	TRBJ2-1	.	CASSFLAGSYNEQFF	TGTGCCAGCAGCTTCCTAGCGGGGAGTTACAATGAGCAGTTCTTC
TRBV5-6	.	TRBJ2-2	.	CASSLAGTNTGELFF	TGTGCCAGCAGCTTGGCAGGTACGAACACCGGGGAGCTGTTTTTT
TRBV4-1	.	TRBJ1-2	.	CASSQDWKEPNYGYTF	TGCGCCAGCAGCCAAGATTGGAAAGAACCTAACTATGGCTATACCTTC
TRBV29-1	.	TRBJ1-1	once	CSVVRENTEAFF	TGCAGCGTGGTCAGGGAGAACACTGAAGCTTTCTTT
TRBV6-6	.	TRBJ1-3	.	CASTSSGNTIYF	TGTGCCAGCACGAGCTCTGGAAACACCATATATTTT
TRBV5-8	TRBD1	TRBJ1-2	.	CASSLGDREGEYYGYTF	TGTGCCAGCAGCTTGGGGGACAGGGAGGGAGAGTACTATGGCTACACCTTC
TRBV5-5	TRBD1	TRBJ2-2	.	CASSSSSGTGITGELFF	TGTGCCAGCAGCTCATCCTCCGGGACAGGGATCACCGGGGAGCTGTTTTTT
TRBV15	TRBD2	TRBJ2-3	.	CATSPRASGDTQYF	TGTGCCACCAGCCCTCGTGCTAGCGGAGATACGCAGTATTTT
TRBV7-9	.	TRBJ1-5	.	CASSSTGGENQPQHF	TGTGCCAGCAGCTCAACGGGGGGGGAAAATCAGCCCCAGCATTTT